This T cell receptor beta chain emerged from a study of OX40 agonist ivuxolimab in advanced cancers. Points from the study as a whole: Blood T cells, both CD4+ and CD8+, expanded clonally by week 6 at 0.1 to 3.0 mg/kg. In the expanded peripheral T cells, antigen specificity was never determined. Mean expanded clone counts were higher in CD8+ than CD4+ T cells.

Some clones are missing from TCRdb's copy, which holds only in-frame ones; the method was immunoSEQ multiplex PCR. The data show 84,000 or so clones, with approximately 90% seen just once and 0.25% to 0.3% held by the top ten. CDR1 and CDR2 (germline): SGHDT, YYEEEE. The CDR3 is 12 amino acids. The ends were cut back, 10 bases at V and 1 base at J, with 11 bases in the middle. Remarks on this clone: What it binds is unknown.

The chain recombines TRBV5-6 with TRBJ1-1; D call uncertain. This specimen consisted of CD4+ or CD8+ T cells sorted from blood, obtained in a trial of the OX40 agonist ivuxolimab. The origin of this receptor is an adult with an advanced solid tumor such as melanoma, head and neck, liver or kidney cancer. The CDR3 is CACGRANTEAFF. The CDR3 nucleotides read TGTGCCTGCGGGAGGGCGAACACTGAAGCTTTCTTT.